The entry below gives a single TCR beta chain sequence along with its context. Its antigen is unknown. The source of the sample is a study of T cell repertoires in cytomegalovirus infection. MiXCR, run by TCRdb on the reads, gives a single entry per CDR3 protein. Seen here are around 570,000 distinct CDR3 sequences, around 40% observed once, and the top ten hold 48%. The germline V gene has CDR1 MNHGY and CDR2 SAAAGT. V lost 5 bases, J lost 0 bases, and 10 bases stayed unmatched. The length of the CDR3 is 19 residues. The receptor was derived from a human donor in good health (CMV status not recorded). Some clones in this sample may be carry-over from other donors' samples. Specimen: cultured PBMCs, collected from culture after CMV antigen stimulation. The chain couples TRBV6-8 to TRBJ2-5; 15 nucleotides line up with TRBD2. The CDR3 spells CASSPWTSGGARYQETQYF. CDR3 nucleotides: TGTGCCAGCAGTCCGTGGACTAGCGGGGGGGCCCGGTACCAAGAGACCCAGTACTTC.